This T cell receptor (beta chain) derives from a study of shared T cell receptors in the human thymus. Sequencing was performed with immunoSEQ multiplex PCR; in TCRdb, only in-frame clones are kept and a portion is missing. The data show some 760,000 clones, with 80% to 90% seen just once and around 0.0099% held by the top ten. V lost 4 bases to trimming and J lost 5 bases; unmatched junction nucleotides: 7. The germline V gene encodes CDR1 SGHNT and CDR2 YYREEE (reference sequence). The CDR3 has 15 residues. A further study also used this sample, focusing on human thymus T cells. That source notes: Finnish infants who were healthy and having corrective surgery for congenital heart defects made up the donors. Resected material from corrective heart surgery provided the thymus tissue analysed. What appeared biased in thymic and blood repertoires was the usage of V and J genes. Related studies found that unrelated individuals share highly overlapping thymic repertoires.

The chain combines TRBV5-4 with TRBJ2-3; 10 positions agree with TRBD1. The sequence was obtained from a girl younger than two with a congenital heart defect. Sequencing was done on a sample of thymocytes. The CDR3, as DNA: TGTGCCAGCAGCGGACAGGGGGTGGATATAGATACGCAGTATTTT. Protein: CASSGQGVDIDTQYF.